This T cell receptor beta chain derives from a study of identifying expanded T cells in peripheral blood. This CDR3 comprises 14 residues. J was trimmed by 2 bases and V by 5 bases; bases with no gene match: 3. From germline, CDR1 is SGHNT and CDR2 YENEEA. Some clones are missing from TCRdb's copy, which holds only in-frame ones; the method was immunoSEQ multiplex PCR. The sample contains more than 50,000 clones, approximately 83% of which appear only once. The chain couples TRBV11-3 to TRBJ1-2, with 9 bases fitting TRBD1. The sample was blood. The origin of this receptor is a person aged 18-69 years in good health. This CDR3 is CASSPGTGNYGYTF. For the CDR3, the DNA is TGTGCCAGCAGCCCGGGGACAGGGAACTATGGCTACACCTTC.